The present T cell receptor beta chain was sequenced within a study of cytomegalovirus exposure and HLA in healthy donors. CDR3 length: 15 amino acids. The V gene end was trimmed by 0 bases and the J gene end by 3 bases; junction bases not matched to a gene: 4. CDR1 SGDLS and CDR2 YYNGEE come from the germline V gene. PCR used 60 Vbeta primers and 13 Jbeta primers. The method was immunoSEQ multiplex PCR; TCRdb's version includes in-frame clones alone and lacks a portion of them. Among 150,000 or so clones listed, roughly 71% were seen once. The sequence was collected from a girl aged 10 to 17 in good health and CMV-seronegative. This chain connects TRBV9 to TRBJ1-2; 8 positions match TRBD1. The sample taken for sequencing was PBMCs. The CDR3 nucleotides read TGTGCCAGCAGCGTAGGGACAGGGCAATACTATGGCTACACCTTC. Translating it yields CASSVGTGQYYGYTF.